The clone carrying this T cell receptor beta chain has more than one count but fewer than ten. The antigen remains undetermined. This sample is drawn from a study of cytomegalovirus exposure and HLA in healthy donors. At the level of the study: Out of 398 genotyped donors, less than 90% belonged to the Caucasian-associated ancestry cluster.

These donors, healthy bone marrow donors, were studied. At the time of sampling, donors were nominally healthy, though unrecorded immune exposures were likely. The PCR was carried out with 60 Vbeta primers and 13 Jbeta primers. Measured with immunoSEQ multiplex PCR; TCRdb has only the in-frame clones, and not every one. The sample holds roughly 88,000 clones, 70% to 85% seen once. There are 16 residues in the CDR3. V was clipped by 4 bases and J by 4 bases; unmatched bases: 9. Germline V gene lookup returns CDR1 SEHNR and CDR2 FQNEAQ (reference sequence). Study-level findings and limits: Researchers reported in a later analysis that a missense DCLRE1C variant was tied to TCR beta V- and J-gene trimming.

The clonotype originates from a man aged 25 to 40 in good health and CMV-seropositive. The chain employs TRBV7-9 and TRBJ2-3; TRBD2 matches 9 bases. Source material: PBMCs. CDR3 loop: CASSSYWTSVSDTQYF. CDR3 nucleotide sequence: TGTGCCAGCAGCTCGTACTGGACTAGCGTCTCAGATACGCAGTATTTT. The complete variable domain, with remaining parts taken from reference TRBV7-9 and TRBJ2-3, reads DTGVSQNPRHKITKRGQNVTFRCDPISEHNRLYWYRQTLGQGPEFLTYFQNEAQLEKSRLLSDRFSAERPKGSFSTLEIQRTEQGDSAMYLCASSSYWTSVSDTQYFGPGTRLTVL.